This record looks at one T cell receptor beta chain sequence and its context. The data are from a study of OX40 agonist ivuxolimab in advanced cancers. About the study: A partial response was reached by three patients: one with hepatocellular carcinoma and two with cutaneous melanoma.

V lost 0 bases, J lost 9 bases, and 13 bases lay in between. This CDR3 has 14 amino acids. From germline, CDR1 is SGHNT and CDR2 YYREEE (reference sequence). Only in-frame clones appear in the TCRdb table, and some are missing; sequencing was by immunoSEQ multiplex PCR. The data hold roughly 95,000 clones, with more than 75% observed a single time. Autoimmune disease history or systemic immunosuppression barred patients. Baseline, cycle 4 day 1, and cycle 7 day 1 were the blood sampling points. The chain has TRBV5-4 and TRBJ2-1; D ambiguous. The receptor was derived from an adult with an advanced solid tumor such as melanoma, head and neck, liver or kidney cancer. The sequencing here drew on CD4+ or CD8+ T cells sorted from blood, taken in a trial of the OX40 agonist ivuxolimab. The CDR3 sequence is CASSLAGTNTEQFF. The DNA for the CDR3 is TGTGCCAGCAGCTTGGCCGGAACTAACACTGAGCAGTTCTTC.